Listed below are T cell receptor beta chains from one sample, sequenced in a study. Via MiXCR, TCRdb re-called the RT-PCR reads, giving one row per CDR3 protein. Of approximately 720,000 distinct CDR3 sequences detected, 11% to 15% appear once; the ten largest clones hold roughly 4%. Sequenced: memory CD4+ T cells from blood. The receptors here all came from a female donor in good health, serving as a healthy control. Both conserved end residues are part of each CDR3. Fields, in order: D gene, clone size, J gene, V gene, CDR3 DNA, CDR3 protein. A D gene is named only where the DNA matches it firmly. A clone size is listed for some rows: how often the clone was seen (once, few, many), or a class if it is expanded.

D gene: TRBD2; clone size: NA; J gene: TRBJ2-1; V gene: TRBV15; CDR3 DNA: TGTGCCACCAGCAGAGATCGGGGTAGCGGGTCTATTTATGAGCAGTTCTTC; CDR3 protein: CATSRDRGSGSIYEQFF
D gene: TRBD1; clone size: many; J gene: TRBJ1-5; V gene: TRBV12-3/TRBV12-4; CDR3 DNA: TGTGCCAGCACCCCGGGGGGACAGGGGGTCGGTCAGCCCCAGCATTTT; CDR3 protein: CASTPGGQGVGQPQHF
D gene: NA; clone size: many; J gene: TRBJ2-3; V gene: TRBV6-2/TRBV6-3; CDR3 DNA: TGTGCCAGCAGAACCCGATCTAGCAGCGATACGCAGTATTTT; CDR3 protein: CASRTRSSSDTQYF
D gene: NA; clone size: NA; J gene: TRBJ2-7; V gene: TRBV20-1; CDR3 DNA: TGCAGTGCTAGTCAGGCCTACACCGGAAGATCCTACGAGCAGTACTTC; CDR3 protein: CSASQAYTGRSYEQYF
D gene: NA; clone size: few; J gene: TRBJ1-1; V gene: TRBV4-3; CDR3 DNA: TGCGCCAGCAGCCTTAGCCGGGACCACACTGAAGCTTTCTTT; CDR3 protein: CASSLSRDHTEAFF
D gene: TRBD1; clone size: few; J gene: TRBJ2-1; V gene: TRBV27; CDR3 DNA: TGTGCCAGCAGTTACGGGACAGGGGCCCATGAGCAGTTCTTC; CDR3 protein: CASSYGTGAHEQFF
D gene: TRBD1; clone size: NA; J gene: TRBJ1-2; V gene: TRBV20-1; CDR3 DNA: TGCAGTGCCACCGACTCCGGGACAGGGGACGGCTACACCTTC; CDR3 protein: CSATDSGTGDGYTF
D gene: NA; clone size: NA; J gene: TRBJ2-1; V gene: TRBV6-2/TRBV6-3; CDR3 DNA: TGTGCCAGCAGTTACCGGGACGGACGCAATGAGCAGTTCTTC; CDR3 protein: CASSYRDGRNEQFF
D gene: NA; clone size: few; J gene: TRBJ1-4; V gene: TRBV5-1; CDR3 DNA: TGCGCCAGCAGCGTTCGTTGGGCTAATGAAAAACTGTTTTTT; CDR3 protein: CASSVRWANEKLFF
D gene: NA; clone size: few; J gene: TRBJ1-4; V gene: TRBV9; CDR3 DNA: TGTGCCAGCAGCTCCCAGGGATCTGGGGAAAAACTGTTTTTT; CDR3 protein: CASSSQGSGEKLFF
D gene: TRBD1; clone size: NA; J gene: TRBJ2-7; V gene: TRBV12-3/TRBV12-4; CDR3 DNA: TGTGCCACCGCAGCCGACAGGGGGCGCGAGCAGTACTTC; CDR3 protein: CATAADRGREQYF
D gene: TRBD2; clone size: NA; J gene: TRBJ2-3; V gene: TRBV20-1; CDR3 DNA: TGCAGTGCAAGGGGACTAGCGCCGAGCACAGATACGCAGTATTTT; CDR3 protein: CSARGLAPSTDTQYF
D gene: NA; clone size: many; J gene: TRBJ1-1; V gene: TRBV10-3; CDR3 DNA: TGTGCCATCAGTGAGTCCCCAGGGTTGGACACTGAAGCTTTCTTT; CDR3 protein: CAISESPGLDTEAFF
D gene: TRBD1; clone size: NA; J gene: TRBJ2-1; V gene: TRBV6-6; CDR3 DNA: TGTGCCAGCAGATTGGGACAGGGGCACTACAATGAGCAGTTCTTC; CDR3 protein: CASRLGQGHYNEQFF
D gene: TRBD2; clone size: NA; J gene: TRBJ2-1; V gene: TRBV4-3; CDR3 DNA: TGCGCCAGCAAAAGCGGGAGGTCCTACAATGAGCAGTTCTTC; CDR3 protein: CASKSGRSYNEQFF
D gene: NA; clone size: NA; J gene: TRBJ1-2; V gene: TRBV12-3/TRBV12-4; CDR3 DNA: TGTGCCAGCAGCCAAAACTCGGACTATGGCTACACCTTC; CDR3 protein: CASSQNSDYGYTF
D gene: NA; clone size: NA; J gene: TRBJ1-4; V gene: TRBV12-3/TRBV12-4; CDR3 DNA: TGTGCCAGCAGCTCAGCTGTTCCTAATGAAAAACTGTTTTTT; CDR3 protein: CASSSAVPNEKLFF
D gene: TRBD2; clone size: many; J gene: TRBJ2-1; V gene: TRBV20-1; CDR3 DNA: TGCAGTGCTAGGGGAGTGGGACTAGGTAACAATGAGCAGTTCTTC; CDR3 protein: CSARGVGLGNNEQFF
D gene: NA; clone size: few; J gene: TRBJ1-1; V gene: TRBV4-3; CDR3 DNA: TGCGCCAGCAGCCAATCAAGCAGGGGAGGGAGAACTGAAGCTTTCTTT; CDR3 protein: CASSQSSRGGRTEAFF
D gene: NA; clone size: NA; J gene: TRBJ1-2; V gene: TRBV10-3; CDR3 DNA: TGTGCCATCAGTGACAGTACAGGGAAATCTAACTATGGCTACACCTTC; CDR3 protein: CAISDSTGKSNYGYTF
D gene: NA; clone size: few; J gene: TRBJ2-5; V gene: TRBV5-1; CDR3 DNA: TGCGCCAGCAGCTTGATGAGCATCCAAGAGACCCAGTACTTC; CDR3 protein: CASSLMSIQETQYF
D gene: NA; clone size: NA; J gene: TRBJ1-1; V gene: TRBV28; CDR3 DNA: TGTGCCACGGAAACAGGGCTCTTGAACACTGAAGCTTTCTTT; CDR3 protein: CATETGLLNTEAFF
D gene: NA; clone size: many; J gene: TRBJ2-3; V gene: TRBV7-2; CDR3 DNA: TGTGCCAGCAGTTACCAGGGTCCAACTACAGATACGCAGTATTTT; CDR3 protein: CASSYQGPTTDTQYF
D gene: TRBD2; clone size: NA; J gene: TRBJ2-3; V gene: TRBV24-1; CDR3 DNA: TGTGCCACCAGTGATTGGAAAGCGGGAGAGACAGATACGCAGTATTTT; CDR3 protein: CATSDWKAGETDTQYF
D gene: NA; clone size: many; J gene: TRBJ1-1; V gene: TRBV10-3; CDR3 DNA: TGTGCCATCACCATATCCCCGAGGGGGGGGCCCTCCGGGAACACTGAAGCTTTCTTT; CDR3 protein: CAITISPRGGPSGNTEAFF
D gene: NA; clone size: NA; J gene: TRBJ1-3; V gene: TRBV12-3/TRBV12-4; CDR3 DNA: TGTGCCAGCAGAGGCCAGACCTACTCTGGAAACACCATATATTTT; CDR3 protein: CASRGQTYSGNTIYF
D gene: TRBD1; clone size: NA; J gene: TRBJ1-5; V gene: TRBV20-1; CDR3 DNA: TGCAGTGCCGGGACAGTTCCTCAGCCCCAGCATTTT; CDR3 protein: CSAGTVPQPQHF
D gene: NA; clone size: many; J gene: TRBJ2-3; V gene: TRBV6-5; CDR3 DNA: TGTGCCAGCAGTTACTCGCGGAAGGCGACAGATACGCAGTATTTT; CDR3 protein: CASSYSRKATDTQYF
D gene: NA; clone size: NA; J gene: TRBJ2-7; V gene: TRBV4-2; CDR3 DNA: TGTGCCAGCAGCCAAGTATTCGGCGGGACCTCCTACGAGCAGTACTTC; CDR3 protein: CASSQVFGGTSYEQYF
D gene: TRBD2; clone size: few; J gene: TRBJ2-2; V gene: TRBV7-9; CDR3 DNA: TGTGCCAGCAGCGGACTAGCGGAGATCGGAGGCACCGGGGAGCTGTTTTTT; CDR3 protein: CASSGLAEIGGTGELFF
D gene: TRBD1; clone size: few; J gene: TRBJ2-1; V gene: TRBV6-1; CDR3 DNA: TGTGCCAGCAGTGCCCCCGGGACAGCAGGGAATGAGCAGTTCTTC; CDR3 protein: CASSAPGTAGNEQFF
D gene: NA; clone size: many; J gene: TRBJ2-3; V gene: TRBV7-2; CDR3 DNA: TGTGCCAGCAGCTATGGGGGACTTACCACAGATACGCAGTATTTT; CDR3 protein: CASSYGGLTTDTQYF
D gene: NA; clone size: NA; J gene: TRBJ2-1; V gene: TRBV3-1; CDR3 DNA: TGTGCCAGCAGCCAGGACCCAGCGTACAATGAGCAGTTCTTC; CDR3 protein: CASSQDPAYNEQFF
D gene: TRBD2; clone size: many; J gene: TRBJ2-1; V gene: TRBV7-6; CDR3 DNA: TGTGCCAGCAGCTTGAACGGGAGGGCCCCCCTCTTC; CDR3 protein: CASSLNGRAPLF
D gene: TRBD1; clone size: NA; J gene: TRBJ1-5; V gene: TRBV6-4; CDR3 DNA: TGTGCCAGTGCCACAGGGGTCGATCAGCCCCAGCATTTT; CDR3 protein: CASATGVDQPQHF
D gene: TRBD2; clone size: few; J gene: TRBJ2-1; V gene: TRBV12-3/TRBV12-4; CDR3 DNA: TGTGCCAGCAGCCGGACTAGGATATCCTACAATGAGCAGTTCTTC; CDR3 protein: CASSRTRISYNEQFF
D gene: TRBD1; clone size: few; J gene: TRBJ2-7; V gene: TRBV6-5; CDR3 DNA: TGTGCCAGCAGTCTTCGCGGACAGGCCGGGCAGTACTTC; CDR3 protein: CASSLRGQAGQYF